The clone carrying this TCR beta chain appeared a few times. Germline lookup yields CDR1 SEHNR and CDR2 FQNEAQ (reference sequence). This CDR3 comprises 16 residues. Trimming at V came to 6 bases and at J to 4 bases, leaving 12 bases not matched to a gene. The sample belongs to a study of regulatory T cells in long-lasting Graves disease. Regarding time point: persistent/refractory GD, antithyroid drugs over 5 years with positive TRAb. PBMC RNA served as the TCR library source. Building of the TCR beta libraries involved iRepertoire HTBI primers and Arm-PCR of CDR3 regions. TCRdb reprocessed the multiplex PCR reads with MiXCR, giving one entry per CDR3 protein. The sample includes around 460,000 distinct CDR3 sequences, about 20% of them seen just once.

The sample here was peripheral blood mononuclear cells (PBMCs), taken when the disease was refractory, from a patient treated with antithyroid drugs. The gene calls are TRBV7-9 and TRBJ1-2; 9 positions match TRBD1. This TCR came from a female donor with Graves disease. In DNA, the CDR3 is TGTGCCAGCAGTGATGGGACAGGGATGCTCCGCTATGGCTACACCTTC. Protein sequence: CASSDGTGMLRYGYTF.